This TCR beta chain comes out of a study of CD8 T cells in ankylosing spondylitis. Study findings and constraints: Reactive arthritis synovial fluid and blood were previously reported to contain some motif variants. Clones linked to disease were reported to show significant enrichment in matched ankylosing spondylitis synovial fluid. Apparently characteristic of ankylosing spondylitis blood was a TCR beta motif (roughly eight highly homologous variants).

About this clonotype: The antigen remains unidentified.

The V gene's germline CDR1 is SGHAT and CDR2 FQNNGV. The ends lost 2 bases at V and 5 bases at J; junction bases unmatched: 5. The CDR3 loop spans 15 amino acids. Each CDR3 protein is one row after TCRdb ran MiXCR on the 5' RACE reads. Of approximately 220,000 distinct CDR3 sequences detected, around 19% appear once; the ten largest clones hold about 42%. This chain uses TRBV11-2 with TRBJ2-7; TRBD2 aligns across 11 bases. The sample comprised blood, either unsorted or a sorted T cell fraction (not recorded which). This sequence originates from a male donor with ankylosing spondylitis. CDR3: CASSLRTSGSHEQYF. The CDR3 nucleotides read TGTGCCAGCAGCTTAAGAACTAGCGGGAGTCACGAGCAGTACTTC.